The 12 T cell receptor beta chains below were found in one sample sequenced in a study of blood T cell repertoires in COVID-19. TCRdb's table, derived via immunoSEQ multiplex PCR, lists solely in-frame clones and lacks some. The table has 540,000 or so clones, around 90% seen once. Sequencing used peripheral blood. The receptors derive from a woman aged 45-65 years with COVID-19, enrolled during active disease.

The chain links TRBV27 to TRBJ2-3; weak D call: TRBD2 (5 bases). Germline-derived CDR1 and CDR2 are MNHEY and SMNVEV (reference sequence). The length of the CDR3 is 13 residues. V was cut by 5 bases and J by 6 bases, with 12 bases left in between. The CDR3: CASSGSGSDTQYF. CDR3 in DNA: TGTGCCAGCAGTGGCTCGGGGTCGGATACGCAGTATTTT.

The rearrangement uses TRBV20-1 and TRBJ2-7, with D possibly being TRBD1 (6 bases). V was clipped by 3 bases and J by 4 bases, with 16 bases between them. The CDR3 sequence is 14 residues long. Per germline, CDR1 DFQATT and CDR2 SNEGSKA (reference sequence). The CDR3 nucleotides read TGCAGTGCTAGTCGGCAGGGGACCCTGTACGAGCAGTACTTC. Its translation is CSASRQGTLYEQYF.

The rearrangement joins TRBV27 to TRBJ2-7, with D unresolved. CDR1 and CDR2 from the germline V gene are MNHEY and SMNVEV (reference sequence). V lost 5 bases, J lost 6 bases, and 11 bases lay in between. The CDR3 has 12 amino acids. Here the CDR3 reads CASSLSLGEQYF. CDR3 coding DNA: TGTGCCAGCAGTCTCTCTCTCGGCGAGCAGTACTTC.

The chain carries TRBV29-1 and TRBJ1-2, with 9 bases matching TRBD1. This CDR3 contains 14 residues. From germline, CDR1 is SQVTM and CDR2 ANQGSEA. V lost 6 bases and J lost 2; bases outside the gene matches: 7. Written as DNA, the CDR3 is TGCAGCGTAACCCCAGGGACAGGGAACTATGGCTACACCTTC. It translates to CSVTPGTGNYGYTF.

The genes are TRBV5-6 and TRBJ1-2; tentative D call: TRBD1 (5 bases). The germline V and J ends were trimmed by 5 bases and 8 bases, with 10 bases remaining between them. The germline CDR1 and CDR2 sequences are SGHDT and YYEEEE. This CDR3 contains 11 residues. The DNA of the CDR3 is TGTGCCAGCAGGCGGGACCTCGGCTACACCTTC. Protein: CASRRDLGYTF.

This chain links TRBV18 with TRBJ1-1; D not resolved. Germline CDR1 is KGHSH and CDR2 is LQKENI. V was pared by 2 bases and J by 6 bases, with 10 bases between. CDR3 length: 13 amino acids. The CDR3 sequence: CASSPARSAEAFF. The DNA for the CDR3 is TGTGCCAGCTCACCAGCCAGGTCGGCTGAAGCTTTCTTT.

This clone turned up a few times. V usage is TRBV18 and J usage is TRBJ2-2, with 8 bases lining up with TRBD1. The germline CDR1 and CDR2 sequences are KGHSH and LQKENI. The CDR3 is 16 residues long. J gave up 1 base and V 3 bases, and 4 bases lay outside the gene matches. The CDR3 loop is CASSPQGARNTGELFF. CDR3 nucleotides: TGTGCCAGCTCACCGCAGGGGGCACGGAACACCGGGGAGCTGTTTTTT.

This chain uses TRBV7-9 with TRBJ1-2; 8 bases line up with TRBD1. This CDR3 is 17 amino acids long. CDR1 is SEHNR and CDR2 is FQNEAQ in the germline V gene (reference sequence). V shed 1 base, J shed 4 bases, and the junction held 11 bases outside the gene matches. The CDR3 is CASSLGSIGTGLYGYTF. The CDR3 DNA is TGTGCCAGCAGCTTAGGATCCATCGGGACAGGCCTCTATGGCTACACCTTC.

The chain employs TRBV6-6 and TRBJ1-4; 9 positions match TRBD1. The CDR3 covers 16 residues. J gave up 7 bases and V 5 bases, and 11 bases lay outside the gene matches. CDR1 MNHNY and CDR2 SVGAGI come from the germline V gene (reference sequence). Here the CDR3 DNA reads TGTGCCAGCAGTCGGACCCCGGGACAGGGAAGTGAAAAACTGTTTTTT. Its translation is CASSRTPGQGSEKLFF.

J is TRBJ1-3 and V is TRBV5-1; possible D gene TRBD1, 5 bases. The CDR3 is made up of 15 amino acids. Trimming took off 0 bases at V and 4 bases at J, with 11 bases between the two ends. Germline lookup yields CDR1 SGHRS and CDR2 YFSETQ. This chain's CDR3 is CASSLGQGIGNTIYF. In DNA, the CDR3 is TGCGCCAGCAGCTTGGGGCAGGGAATAGGAAACACCATATATTTT.

V is TRBV27 and J is TRBJ2-7, with D uncertain. CDR3 length: 14 amino acids. With 0 bases removed from V and 7 bases from J, the gap between germline ends came to 13 bases. The germline gives CDR1 MNHEY, CDR2 SMNVEV (reference sequence). As DNA, the CDR3 is TGTGCCAGCAGTTTATCGACACCCCTAATTGAGCAGTACTTC. Its protein product is CASSLSTPLIEQYF.

The V call is TRBV28, the J call TRBJ2-3; the match to TRBD2 covers 11 bases. J lost 5 bases, V lost 4 bases, and 8 bases had no gene match. The CDR3 sequence is 16 residues long. The germline CDR1 and CDR2 sequences are MDHEN and SYDVKM. CDR3: CASSSQLAGDLDTQYF. For the CDR3, the DNA is TGTGCCAGCAGTTCCCAACTAGCGGGGGACCTAGATACGCAGTATTTT.